These 8 T cell receptor beta chains originate from one sample sequenced in a study of T cells in Graves' hyperthyroidism and ophthalmopathy. TCR beta CDR3 sequences were amplified from RNA transcripts. Researchers ran a first-round RT-PCR on the TCR CDR3 using the HTBI primer set. TCRdb itself ran the multiplex PCR reads through MiXCR, one entry per CDR3 protein. The table includes some 380,000 distinct CDR3 sequences, about 13% detected once. The specimen sequenced was blood. All receptors come from a young man with Graves' hyperthyroidism that later progressed to Graves' ophthalmopathy.

This clonotype was counted many times. An end of the junction differs from the germline gene, which may be a read error. The V and J genes are TRBV7-8 and TRBJ1-2; D remains ambiguous. Germline lookup yields CDR1 SGHVS and CDR2 FQNEAQ. The CDR3 length is 16 residues. DNA for the CDR3: TGTGCCAGCAGCTTAGTCGGCGCCACGGAAAACTATGGCCACACCTTC. Its translation: CASSLVGATENYGHTF. Variable domain in full (rest from reference TRBV7-8 and TRBJ1-2): GAGVSQSPRYKVAKRGQDVALRCDPISGHVSLFWYQQALGQGPEFLTYFQNEAQLDKSGLPSDRFFAERPEGSVSTLKIQRTQQEDSAVYLCASSLVGATENYGHTFGSGTRLTVV.

The sample holds many counts of this clonotype. This chain joins TRBV3-1 and TRBJ1-2; D is unclear. Trimming left V 0 bases short and J 4 bases short, with 9 bases between. The germline gives CDR1 LGHDT, CDR2 YNNKEL (reference sequence). This CDR3 region has 14 residues. The CDR3 DNA follows: TGTGCCAGCAGCCAAGATATCGGTTTCTATGGCTACACCTTC. This sequence encodes CASSQDIGFYGYTF.

Here the CDR3 DNA reads TGTGCCAGCAGCTTGACGAGGGGGGGGGCCCGAGGGACCCAGTACTTC. This translates into CASSLTRGGARGTQYF. The chain recombines TRBV7-9 with TRBJ2-5; D might be TRBD2 (7 bases). The CDR3 is 16 amino acids. Germline CDR1 reads SEHNR; CDR2 reads FQNEAQ (reference sequence). V gave up 3 bases and J gave up 7 bases, with 21 bases separating them.

This clonotype was seen at least ten times. The gene calls are TRBV11-1 and TRBJ2-7; the D gene is possibly TRBD2 (5 bases). Germline CDR1 and CDR2: SGHAT and FQDESV (reference sequence). Deletions cut 8 bases from V and 4 bases from J, with 12 bases between. The CDR3 is 12 amino acids. Here the CDR3 reads CASAISGYEQYF. CDR3 coding DNA: TGTGCCAGCGCGATATCGGGGTACGAGCAGTACTTC.

The rearrangement links TRBV7-3 to TRBJ2-2; no clear D. CDR3 length: 14 residues. In germline, CDR1 is SGHTA, CDR2 FQGTGA. Between the trimmed V and J ends, which lost 5 bases and 3 bases, there was a span of 10 bases. CDR3 DNA sequence: TGTGCCAGCAGCCCCCACAAGGACACCGGGGAGCTGTTTTTT. It codes for CASSPHKDTGELFF.

This clonotype was counted many times. The V call is TRBV7-6, the J call TRBJ1-1, with 7 bases fitting TRBD1. The CDR3 is 14 amino acids. Trimming cost V 5 bases and J 4 bases; bases outside gene matches: 7. Germline CDR1 reads SGHVS; CDR2 reads FNYEAQ. Here the CDR3 reads CASSLRQGTTEAFF. The CDR3 bases are TGTGCCAGCAGCCTCAGACAGGGTACCACTGAAGCTTTCTTT.

This clonotype was detected many times. J is TRBJ1-2 and V is TRBV5-1, with D possibly TRBD1 on 6 matching bases. Trimming took 4 bases from V and 4 from J, leaving 14 bases between them. Germline V gene data show CDR1 as SGHRS and CDR2 as YFSETQ. The CDR3 is 14 residues long. The CDR3 protein is CASSATGLGYGYTF. CDR3 bases: TGCGCCAGCAGCGCAACAGGGCTTGGCTATGGCTACACCTTC.

In its sample, this clonotype was seen many times. CDR3 sequence (DNA): TGTGCCAGCAGCTCCCGGGGGGGGGAGTCCCCACGTGAAGCTTTCTTT. This gives the protein CASSSRGGESPREAFF. This chain uses TRBV9 with TRBJ1-1, with TRBD1 as a possible D gene (5 bases). The CDR3 has 16 amino acids. V lost 4 bases to trimming and J lost 7 bases, with 23 bases between them. In germline, CDR1 is SGDLS, CDR2 YYNGEE.